This TCR beta chain was sequenced during a study of response to subunit inactivated influenza vaccine. Findings of the study overall: It was suggested by the authors that few new T cells are recruited by each seasonal influenza vaccination.

The V segment lost 8 bases and the J segment 4 bases; nucleotides outside the gene matches: 5. Germline CDR1 is WSHSY and CDR2 is SAAADI. The CDR3 runs 15 residues. Turning to this clonotype: Its antigen is as yet unknown.

TCRdb re-derived calls from the RT-PCR reads in MiXCR, one entry per CDR3 protein. Of approximately 700,000 distinct CDR3 sequences listed, around a sixth are singletons. This chain joins TRBV10-2 and TRBJ2-3; 14 bases agree with TRBD2. The TCR comes from a man between 50 and 59 years old who received an inactivated influenza vaccine. Sequencing used PBMCs from blood, obtained 11 to 12 days after vaccination. CDR3 nucleotides: TGCGCCAGCCGAGGGACTAGCGGGAGACCAGATACGCAGTATTTT. Its protein product is CASRGTSGRPDTQYF.